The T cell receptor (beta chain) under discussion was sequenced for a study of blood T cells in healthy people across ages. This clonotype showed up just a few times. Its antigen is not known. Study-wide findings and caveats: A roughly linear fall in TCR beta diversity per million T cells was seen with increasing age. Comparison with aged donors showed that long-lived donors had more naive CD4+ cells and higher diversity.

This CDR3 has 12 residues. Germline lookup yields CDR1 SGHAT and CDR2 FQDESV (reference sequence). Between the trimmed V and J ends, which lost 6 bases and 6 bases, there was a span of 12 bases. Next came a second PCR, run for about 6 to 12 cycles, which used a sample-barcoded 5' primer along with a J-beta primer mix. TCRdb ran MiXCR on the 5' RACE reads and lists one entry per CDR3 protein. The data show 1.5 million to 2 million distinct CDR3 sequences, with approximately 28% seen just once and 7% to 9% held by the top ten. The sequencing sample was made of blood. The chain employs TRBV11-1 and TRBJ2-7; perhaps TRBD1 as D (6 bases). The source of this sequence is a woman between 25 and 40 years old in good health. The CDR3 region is CASSYTGTEQYF. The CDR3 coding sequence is TGTGCCAGCAGTTATACAGGGACCGAGCAGTACTTC.